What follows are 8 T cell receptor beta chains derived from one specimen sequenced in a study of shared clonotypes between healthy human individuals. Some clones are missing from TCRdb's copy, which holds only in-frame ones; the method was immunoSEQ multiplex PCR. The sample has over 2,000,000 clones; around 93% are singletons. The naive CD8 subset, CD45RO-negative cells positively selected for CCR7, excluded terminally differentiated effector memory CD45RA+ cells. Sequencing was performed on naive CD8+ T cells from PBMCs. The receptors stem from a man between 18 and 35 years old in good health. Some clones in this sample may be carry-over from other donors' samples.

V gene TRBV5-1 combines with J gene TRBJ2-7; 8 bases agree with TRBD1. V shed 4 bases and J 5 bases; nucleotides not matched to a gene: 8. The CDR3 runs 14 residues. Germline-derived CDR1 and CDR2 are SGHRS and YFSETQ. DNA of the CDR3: TGCGCCAGCAGCACCGGACAGGGATTCAACGAGCAGTACTTC. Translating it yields CASSTGQGFNEQYF.

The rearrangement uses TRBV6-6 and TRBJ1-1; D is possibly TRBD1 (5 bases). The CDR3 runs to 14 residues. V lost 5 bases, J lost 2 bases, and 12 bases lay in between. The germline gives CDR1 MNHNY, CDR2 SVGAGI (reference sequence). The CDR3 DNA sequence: TGTGCCAGCAGTCATAGGACAACTAACACTGAAGCTTTCTTT. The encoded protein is CASSHRTTNTEAFF.

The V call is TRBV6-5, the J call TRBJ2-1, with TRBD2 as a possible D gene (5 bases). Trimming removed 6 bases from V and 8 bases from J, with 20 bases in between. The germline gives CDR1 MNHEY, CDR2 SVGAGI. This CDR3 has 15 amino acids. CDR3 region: CASSATGLLSDEQFF. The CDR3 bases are TGTGCCAGCAGCGCTACGGGATTATTATCCGATGAGCAGTTCTTC.

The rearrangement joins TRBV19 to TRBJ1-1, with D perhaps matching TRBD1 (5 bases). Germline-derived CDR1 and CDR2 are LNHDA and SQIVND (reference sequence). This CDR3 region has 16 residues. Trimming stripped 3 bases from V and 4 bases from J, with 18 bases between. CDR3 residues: CASSIYYRSTSTEAFF. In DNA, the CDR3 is TGTGCCAGTAGTATTTACTACAGGAGCACTTCCACTGAAGCTTTCTTT. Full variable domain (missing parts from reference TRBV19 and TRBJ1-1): DGGITQSPKYLFRKEGQNVTLSCEQNLNHDAMYWYRQDPGQGLRLIYYSQIVNDFQKGDIAEGYSVSREKKESFPLTVTSAQKNPTAFYLCASSIYYRSTSTEAFFGQGTRLTVV.

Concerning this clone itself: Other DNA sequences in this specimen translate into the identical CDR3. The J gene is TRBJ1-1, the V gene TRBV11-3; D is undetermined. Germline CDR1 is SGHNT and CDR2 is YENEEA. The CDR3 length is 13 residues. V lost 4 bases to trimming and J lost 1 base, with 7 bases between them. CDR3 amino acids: CASSYRQNTEAFF. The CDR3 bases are TGTGCCAGCAGCTACCGACAGAACACTGAAGCTTTCTTT.

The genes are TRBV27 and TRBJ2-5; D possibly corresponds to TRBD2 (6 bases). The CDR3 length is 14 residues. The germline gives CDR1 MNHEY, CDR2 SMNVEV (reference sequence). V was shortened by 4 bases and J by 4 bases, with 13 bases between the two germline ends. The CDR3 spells CASSYIRGGETQYF. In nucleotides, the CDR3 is TGTGCCAGCAGTTACATAAGGGGAGGAGAGACCCAGTACTTC.

CDR3 nucleotide sequence: TGCGCCAGCAGCCAAGATATAACAGAGCGCCTATCTGGGGCCAACGTCCTGACTTTC. As protein: CASSQDITERLSGANVLTF. The chain uses TRBV4-3 and TRBJ2-6; no firm D call. V was trimmed by 0 bases and J by 1 base, leaving 16 bases between them. The CDR3 extends over 19 amino acids. Germline CDR1 reads LGHNA; CDR2 reads YSLEER.

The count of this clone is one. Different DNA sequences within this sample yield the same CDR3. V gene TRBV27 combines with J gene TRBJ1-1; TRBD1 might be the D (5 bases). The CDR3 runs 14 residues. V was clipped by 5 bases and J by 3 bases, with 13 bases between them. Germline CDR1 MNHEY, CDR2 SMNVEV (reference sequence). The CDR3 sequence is CASSPRVGDTEAFF. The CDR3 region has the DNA TGTGCCAGCAGTCCGCGGGTGGGGGACACTGAAGCTTTCTTT.